Shown below are 7 T cell receptor beta chains from a single sample sequenced in a study of T cells after yellow fever vaccination. TCRdb processed the 5' RACE reads anew with MiXCR; each CDR3 protein has one entry. The sample yields 350,000 to 450,000 distinct CDR3 sequences, roughly a sixth seen once. The starting material was PBMCs, obtained before the yellow fever booster vaccination. Source of these receptors: a man aged 18 to 30 who received the YFV17D yellow fever vaccine.

The V and J genes are TRBV20-1 and TRBJ2-5; 8 bases align to TRBD2. The CDR3 spans 15 residues. V trimming: 2 bases; J trimming: 4 bases; junction bases outside the gene matches: 9. The germline CDR1 and CDR2 sequences are DFQATT and SNEGSKA (reference sequence). The CDR3 loop reads CSARKGGGSRETQYF. The CDR3 coding sequence is TGCAGTGCTAGAAAGGGCGGGGGGAGCCGAGAGACCCAGTACTTC.

The gene calls are TRBV15 and TRBJ1-2; D is possibly TRBD1 (5 bases). Per the germline V gene, CDR1 is LNHNV and CDR2 is YYDKDF (reference sequence). Trimming left V 1 base short and J 0 bases short, with 12 bases between. This CDR3 is built from 16 residues. As DNA, the CDR3 is TGTGCCACCAGCAGAGTTAGAAAAGGGGCTAACTATGGCTACACCTTC. This codes for CATSRVRKGANYGYTF.

In its sample, this clonotype was seen a few times. This chain uses TRBV6-5 with TRBJ1-2, with D perhaps TRBD1 (6 bases). The CDR3 totals 15 residues. V lost 2 bases to trimming and J lost 3 bases, with 13 bases between them. Germline loops: CDR1 MNHEY, CDR2 SVGAGI. This CDR3 reads CASSYGGEGDYGYTF. In DNA, the CDR3 is TGTGCCAGCAGTTACGGAGGGGAGGGGGACTATGGCTACACCTTC.

A few counts support this clonotype. The chain joins TRBV12-3 or TRBV12-4 to TRBJ2-7; unclear D gene. The CDR3 consists of 13 residues. Between the trimmed V and J ends, which lost 6 bases and 3 bases, there was a span of 12 bases. CDR3 sequence (DNA): TGTGCCAGCAGGCCACCGGGCCACTACGAGCAGTACTTC. It encodes CASRPPGHYEQYF.

This clonotype was found a few times. The junction does not match germline at one end; this may be a read error. The chain uses TRBV9 and TRBJ1-1, with D possibly being TRBD1 (5 bases). Germline CDR1 is SGDLS and CDR2 is YYNGEE. This CDR3 contains 13 residues. The CDR3 region is CASSVGVKTEAFF. The CDR3 bases are TGTGCCAGCAGCGTGGGGGTGAAGACTGAAGCTTTCTTT.

This clonotype has a handful of counts. The chain uses TRBV27 and TRBJ2-5; maybe TRBD2 (6 bases). Germline V gene lookup returns CDR1 MNHEY and CDR2 SMNVEV (reference sequence). The CDR3 has 15 amino acids. Deletions cut 0 bases from V and 5 bases from J, with 13 bases between. CDR3 coding DNA: TGTGCCAGCAGTTTATCGGGCGGGGTTCCCGAGACCCAGTACTTC. Its translation: CASSLSGGVPETQYF.

The V call is TRBV7-2, the J call TRBJ1-3; D unresolved. The germline V gene has CDR1 SGHTA and CDR2 FQGNSA. There are 13 residues in the CDR3. V lost 2 bases and J lost 3, with 5 bases in between. CDR3 sequence (DNA): TGTGCCAGCAGCTTAATAAATGGAAACACCATATATTTT. As protein: CASSLINGNTIYF.